This section outlines one T cell receptor beta chain sequence together with its context. Its antigen is still unknown. These data come from a study of beta chain features in type 1 diabetes. Since all of the isolated RNA was reverse transcribed, expressed TCRB transcripts were what got sequenced. Sequencing was performed with immunoSEQ multiplex PCR; in TCRdb, only in-frame clones are kept and a portion is missing. Of about 250,000 clones listed, 13% to 15% were seen once; the top ten hold around 0.03%. Study-wide results and caveats: For patients, the naive, central memory and Treg TCRB repertoires appeared more alike than for healthy donors. Within each of all four CD4+ subsets, Type 1 diabetes patients had TCRB CDR3s that were moderately but significantly shorter.

Germline V gives CDR1 MGHDK, CDR2 SYGVNS. Trimming took 2 bases from V and 8 from J, leaving 13 bases between them. The CDR3 is 15 amino acids. The receptor was isolated from a woman between 35 and 50 years old in good health. The chain combines TRBV25-1 with TRBJ1-6; D is unresolved. Input material: naive CD4+ T cells from blood. For the CDR3, the DNA is TGTGCCAGCAGTGAACCGGGGATTATCGATTCACCCCTCCACTTT. This sequence encodes CASSEPGIIDSPLHF.